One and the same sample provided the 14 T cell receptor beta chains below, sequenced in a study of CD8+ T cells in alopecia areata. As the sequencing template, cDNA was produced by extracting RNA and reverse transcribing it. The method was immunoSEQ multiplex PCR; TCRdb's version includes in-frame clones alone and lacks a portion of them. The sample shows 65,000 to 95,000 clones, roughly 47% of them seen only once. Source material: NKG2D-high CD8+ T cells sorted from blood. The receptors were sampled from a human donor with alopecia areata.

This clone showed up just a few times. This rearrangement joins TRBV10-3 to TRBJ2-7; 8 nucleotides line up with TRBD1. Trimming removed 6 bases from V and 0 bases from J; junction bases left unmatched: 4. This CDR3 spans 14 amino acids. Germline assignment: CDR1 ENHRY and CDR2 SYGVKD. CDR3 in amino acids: CAIRAGGGSYEQYF. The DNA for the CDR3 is TGTGCCATCAGAGCAGGGGGCGGCTCCTACGAGCAGTACTTC.

The CDR3 DNA follows: TGCAGCGTTGAATCTCTAGGGGACAAAGGTTGGAACACTGAAGCTTTCTTT. Residues: CSVESLGDKGWNTEAFF. The chain recombines TRBV29-1 with TRBJ1-1; a weak D match, TRBD1 (6 bases). Germline V gives CDR1 SQVTM, CDR2 ANQGSEA. The CDR3 contains 17 residues. V lost 2 bases and J 1 base, leaving 20 bases between the germline ends.

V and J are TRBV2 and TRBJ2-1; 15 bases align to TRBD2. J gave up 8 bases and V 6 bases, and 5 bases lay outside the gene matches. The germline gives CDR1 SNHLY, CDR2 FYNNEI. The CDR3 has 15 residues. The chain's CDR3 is CASRPGTSGGHEQFF. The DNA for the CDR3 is TGTGCCAGCAGGCCCGGGACTAGCGGGGGGCATGAGCAGTTCTTC.

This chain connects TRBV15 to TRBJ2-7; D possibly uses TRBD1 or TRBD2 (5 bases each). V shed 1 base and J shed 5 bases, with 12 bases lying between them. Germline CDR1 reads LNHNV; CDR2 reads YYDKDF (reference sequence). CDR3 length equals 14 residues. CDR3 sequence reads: CATSRVGVGHEQYF. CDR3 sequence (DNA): TGTGCCACCAGCAGAGTGGGGGTGGGCCACGAGCAGTACTTC.

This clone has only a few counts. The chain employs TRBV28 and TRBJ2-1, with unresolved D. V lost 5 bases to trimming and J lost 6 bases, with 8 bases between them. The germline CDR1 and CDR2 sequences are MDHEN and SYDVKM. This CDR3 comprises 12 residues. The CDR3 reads CASSGDGNEQFF. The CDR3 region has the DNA TGTGCCAGCAGTGGGGATGGCAATGAGCAGTTCTTC.

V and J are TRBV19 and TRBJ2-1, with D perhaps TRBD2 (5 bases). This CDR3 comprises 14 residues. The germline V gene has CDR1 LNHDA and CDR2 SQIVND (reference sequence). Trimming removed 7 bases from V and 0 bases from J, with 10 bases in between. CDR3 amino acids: CASNQGSSYNEQFF. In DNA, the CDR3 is TGTGCCAGTAATCAAGGGAGCTCCTACAATGAGCAGTTCTTC. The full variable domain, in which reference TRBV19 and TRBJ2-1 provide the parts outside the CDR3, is DGGITQSPKYLFRKEGQNVTLSCEQNLNHDAMYWYRQDPGQGLRLIYYSQIVNDFQKGDIAEGYSVSREKKESFPLTVTSAQKNPTAFYLCASNQGSSYNEQFFGPGTRLTVL.

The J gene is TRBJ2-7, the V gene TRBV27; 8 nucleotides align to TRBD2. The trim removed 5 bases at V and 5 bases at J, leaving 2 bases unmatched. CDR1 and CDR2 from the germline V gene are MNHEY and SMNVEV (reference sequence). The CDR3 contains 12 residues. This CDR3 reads CASSRGGHEQYF. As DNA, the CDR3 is TGTGCCAGCAGTCGGGGGGGCCACGAGCAGTACTTC.

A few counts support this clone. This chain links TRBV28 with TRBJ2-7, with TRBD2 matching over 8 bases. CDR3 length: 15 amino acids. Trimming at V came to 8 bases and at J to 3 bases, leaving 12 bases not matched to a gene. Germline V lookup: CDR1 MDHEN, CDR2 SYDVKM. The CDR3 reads CASSTPQAGGYEQYF. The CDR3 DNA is TGTGCCAGCTCAACCCCCCAGGCGGGGGGCTACGAGCAGTACTTC.

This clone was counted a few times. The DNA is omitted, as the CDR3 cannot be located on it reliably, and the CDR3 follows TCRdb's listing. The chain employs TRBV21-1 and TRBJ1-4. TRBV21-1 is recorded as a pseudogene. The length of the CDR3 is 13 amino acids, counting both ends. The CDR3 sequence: CASSKRRTKNCFF.

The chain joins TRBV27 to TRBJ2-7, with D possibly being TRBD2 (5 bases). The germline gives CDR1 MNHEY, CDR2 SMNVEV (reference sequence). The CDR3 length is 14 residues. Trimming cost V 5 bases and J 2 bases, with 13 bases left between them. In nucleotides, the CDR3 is TGTGCCAGCAGTGCCTCCCGGGGAACCTACGAGCAGTACTTC. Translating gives CASSASRGTYEQYF.

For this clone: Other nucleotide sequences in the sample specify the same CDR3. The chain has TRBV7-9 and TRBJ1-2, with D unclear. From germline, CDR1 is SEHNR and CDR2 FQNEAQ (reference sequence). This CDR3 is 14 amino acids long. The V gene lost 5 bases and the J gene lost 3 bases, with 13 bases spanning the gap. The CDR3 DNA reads TGTGCCAGCAGCCCAGGAGGAGGTTACTATGGCTACACCTTC. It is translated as CASSPGGGYYGYTF.

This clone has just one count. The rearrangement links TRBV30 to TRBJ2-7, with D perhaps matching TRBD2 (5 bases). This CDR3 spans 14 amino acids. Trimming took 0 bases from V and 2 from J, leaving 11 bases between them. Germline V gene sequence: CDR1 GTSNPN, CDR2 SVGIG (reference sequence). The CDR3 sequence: CAWSVHSAAYEQYF. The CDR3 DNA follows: TGTGCCTGGAGTGTTCACTCAGCGGCCTACGAGCAGTACTTC.

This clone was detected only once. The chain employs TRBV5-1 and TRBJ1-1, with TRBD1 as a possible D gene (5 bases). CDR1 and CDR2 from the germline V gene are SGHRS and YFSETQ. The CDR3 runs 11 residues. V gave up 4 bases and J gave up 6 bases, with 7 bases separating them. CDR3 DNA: TGCGCCAGCAGCGCAGGGCCTGAAGCTTTCTTT. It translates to CASSAGPEAFF.

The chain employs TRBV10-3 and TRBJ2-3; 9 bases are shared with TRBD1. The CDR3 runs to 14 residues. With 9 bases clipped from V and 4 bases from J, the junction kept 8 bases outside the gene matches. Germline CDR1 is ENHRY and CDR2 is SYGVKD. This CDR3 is CAITSGQGADTQYF. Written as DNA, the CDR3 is TGTGCCATAACGTCGGGACAGGGCGCAGATACGCAGTATTTT.